One sample yielded the 29 T cell receptor beta chains listed below, sequenced in a study of PD-1 blockade in classical Hodgkin lymphoma. The data were produced by immunoSEQ multiplex PCR, yet TCRdb's version contains in-frame clones alone and is incomplete. This sample carries 30,000 to 40,000 clones, 80% to 95% of them seen once, and the ten largest clones take approximately 0.27%. Indicated time point: cycle 4 day 1 (C4D1), after six to seven weeks of nivolumab. Relapses following autologous stem cell transplantation were seen in all patients, with brentuximab vedotin exposure varying. The authors purified CD4+ T cells from thawed PBMCs by magnetic negative selection. Sequencing used CD4+ T cells from blood, obtained before the fourth cycle of nivolumab. The receptors were gathered from a human donor with classical Hodgkin lymphoma.

The chain recombines TRBV6-5 with TRBJ1-5, with D unresolved. Trimming cost V 6 bases and J 15 bases, with 15 bases left between them. CDR1 and CDR2 from the germline V gene are MNHEY and SVGAGI. The CDR3 sequence is 11 residues long. CDR3 sequence: CASRDDTATHF. In DNA form, the CDR3 reads TGTGCCAGCAGAGACGACACGGCCACGCATTTT.

This chain uses TRBV5-6 with TRBJ1-4, with TRBD1 matching over 7 bases. After removal of 3 bases from V and 8 bases from J, the junction contained 7 bases not matched to a gene. From germline, CDR1 is SGHDT and CDR2 YYEEEE. This CDR3 has 14 residues. Written as DNA, the CDR3 is TGTGCCAGCAGCTGGAAGGTGGACAGGGAAAAACTGTTTTTT. Protein sequence: CASSWKVDREKLFF. Using reference TRBV5-6 and TRBJ1-4 for the parts outside the CDR3, the full variable domain is DAGVTQSPTHLIKTRGQQVTLRCSPKSGHDTVSWYQQALGQGPQFIFQYYEEEERQRGNFPDRFSGHQFPNYSSELNVNALLLGDSALYLCASSWKVDREKLFFGSGTQLSVL.

There are a few counts of this clone. The CDR3 nucleotides are TGTGCCAGCAGCGTAGGGACGAGTGAGCAGTTCTTC. It is translated as CASSVGTSEQFF. The rearrangement joins TRBV9 to TRBJ2-1, with D unresolved. Germline CDR1 and CDR2: SGDLS and YYNGEE. Trimming took off 0 bases at V and 9 bases at J, with 7 bases between the two ends. There are 12 residues in the CDR3.

The chain uses TRBV6-5 and TRBJ2-1, with 12 bases fitting TRBD1. The CDR3 runs to 14 residues. Trimming took 4 bases from V and 9 from J; bases not matched to a gene: 4. Germline assignment: CDR1 MNHEY and CDR2 SVGAGI. The CDR3 sequence: CASSSGQGAGEQFF. The CDR3 nucleotides are TGTGCCAGCAGTTCGGGACAGGGGGCGGGTGAGCAGTTCTTC.

This clone was found once. This sequence joins TRBV9 and TRBJ2-3; D uncertain. The CDR3 consists of 13 residues. Trimming shortened V by 2 bases and J by 2 bases, and 6 bases separated the two germline ends. Germline CDR1 is SGDLS and CDR2 is YYNGEE. CDR3 DNA sequence: TGTGCCAGCAGCGTCCCCTACACAGATACGCAGTATTTT. Amino acids: CASSVPYTDTQYF.

V usage is TRBV29-1 and J usage is TRBJ2-3, with TRBD1 as a possible D gene (5 bases). Deletions cut 8 bases from V and 1 base from J, with 13 bases between. This CDR3 comprises 13 residues. Germline V gives CDR1 SQVTM, CDR2 ANQGSEA. The CDR3 is CSTWQGGTDTQYF. For the CDR3, the DNA is TGCAGCACATGGCAGGGTGGCACAGATACGCAGTATTTT.

The chain uses TRBV7-9 and TRBJ1-3; D is undetermined. The CDR3 contains 11 residues. From germline, CDR1 is SEHNR and CDR2 FQNEAQ (reference sequence). V lost 6 bases, J lost 4 bases, and 4 bases lay in between. Here the CDR3 DNA reads TGTGCCAGCAGACTGGGAAACACCATATATTTT. Its protein product is CASRLGNTIYF.

The chain recombines TRBV19 with TRBJ2-2; the match to TRBD2 covers 8 bases. The CDR3 has 16 residues. V was clipped by 6 bases and J by 4 bases; unmatched bases: 10. In germline, CDR1 is LNHDA, CDR2 SQIVND (reference sequence). The CDR3 spells CASRATRGAATGELFF. CDR3 in DNA: TGTGCCAGTAGGGCAACGCGGGGGGCGGCCACCGGGGAGCTGTTTTTT.

The chain couples TRBV7-2 to TRBJ2-3, with 8 positions matching TRBD2. CDR3 length: 13 residues. Germline CDR1 is SGHTA and CDR2 is FQGNSA. With V trimmed by 6 bases and J by 2 bases, 1 base remained unmatched. CDR3 in amino acids: CASSSGTTDTQYF. The CDR3 DNA sequence: TGTGCCAGCAGTAGCGGGACCACAGATACGCAGTATTTT.

This clone was detected once. The chain has TRBV29-1 and TRBJ2-7, with unresolved D. V was cut by 2 bases and J by 1 base, with 3 bases left in between. The germline V gene encodes CDR1 SQVTM and CDR2 ANQGSEA. The length of the CDR3 is 11 residues. As DNA, the CDR3 is TGCAGCGTTGAAAGATCCTACGAGCAGTACTTC. Translation gives CSVERSYEQYF.

The rearrangement links TRBV30 to TRBJ1-2; weak D call: TRBD1 (5 bases). The CDR3 has 13 residues. Trimming removed 2 bases at V and 2 bases at J, with 9 bases between. Looked up from germline, CDR1 is GTSNPN and CDR2 is SVGIG (reference sequence). The CDR3 DNA is TGTGCCTGGAGTCCGGGGACGAACTATGGCTACACCTTC. This sequence encodes CAWSPGTNYGYTF.

The chain has TRBV5-4 and TRBJ2-1; D unresolved. Trimming stripped 0 bases from V and 6 bases from J, with 10 bases between. Germline V CDR1 and CDR2: SGHNT, YYREEE (reference sequence). The CDR3 runs to 14 residues. The CDR3 region has the DNA TGTGCCAGCAGCTTGGATGGGCGCTTCAATGAGCAGTTCTTC. It yields the protein CASSLDGRFNEQFF.

The genes are TRBV5-1 and TRBJ1-1; D is uncertain. The germline CDR1 and CDR2 sequences are SGHRS and YFSETQ. V gave up 3 bases and J gave up 4 bases, with 10 bases separating them. The CDR3 spans 13 residues. CDR3: CASSYSPGTEAFF. As DNA, the CDR3 is TGCGCCAGCAGCTACAGCCCGGGCACTGAAGCTTTCTTT. The entire variable domain, with the rest obtained from reference TRBV5-1 and TRBJ1-1, is as follows: KAGVTQTPRYLIKTRGQQVTLSCSPISGHRSVSWYQQTPGQGLQFLFEYFSETQRNKGNFPGRFSGRQFSNSRSEMNVSTLELGDSALYLCASSYSPGTEAFFGQGTRLTVV.

The V gene is TRBV6-6, the J gene TRBJ2-2; no firm D call. Germline V gene data show CDR1 as MNHNY and CDR2 as SVGAGI (reference sequence). The CDR3 is 16 amino acids. Trimming removed 0 bases from V and 3 bases from J, with 11 bases in between. This CDR3 reads CASSYSPPTYTGELFF. The CDR3 nucleotides read TGTGCCAGCAGTTACTCGCCCCCGACTTACACCGGGGAGCTGTTTTTT.

The chain employs TRBV30 and TRBJ1-4; no clear D gene. The germline V gene encodes CDR1 GTSNPN and CDR2 SVGIG (reference sequence). The CDR3 has 14 amino acids. V lost 2 bases and J lost 3, with 10 bases in between. The CDR3 loop is CAWSSLTANEKLFF. In DNA form, the CDR3 reads TGTGCCTGGAGTTCTTTGACCGCTAATGAAAAACTGTTTTTT.

The chain uses TRBV7-9 and TRBJ2-2; weak D call: TRBD1 (6 bases). Germline V gene sequence: CDR1 SEHNR, CDR2 FQNEAQ (reference sequence). The CDR3 is 15 residues long. The V and J ends lost 5 bases and 6 bases respectively, with 16 bases between them. The CDR3 sequence: CASSRDINDAGELFF. For the CDR3, the DNA is TGTGCCAGCAGCCGGGACATCAACGACGCCGGGGAGCTGTTTTTT. Looking up the rest from reference TRBV7-9 and TRBJ2-2 gives the full variable domain: DTGVSQNPRHKITKRGQNVTFRCDPISEHNRLYWYRQTLGQGPEFLTYFQNEAQLEKSRLLSDRFSAERPKGSFSTLEIQRTEQGDSAMYLCASSRDINDAGELFFGEGSRLTVL.

This CDR3 is CASSSGTGFWEQYF. CDR3 nucleotide sequence: TGTGCCAGCAGTTCCGGGACAGGTTTCTGGGAGCAGTACTTC. The chain joins TRBV27 to TRBJ2-7; 8 nucleotides line up with TRBD1. V gave up 4 bases and J gave up 7 bases; unmatched junction bases: 9. Germline values: CDR1 MNHEY, CDR2 SMNVEV (reference sequence). This CDR3 spans 14 amino acids.

The J gene is TRBJ2-5, the V gene TRBV29-1; no clear D gene. The CDR3 is 11 residues long. The V gene's germline CDR1 is SQVTM and CDR2 ANQGSEA. Trimming removed 8 bases at V and 5 bases at J, with 12 bases between. The CDR3 bases are TGCAGCATGGGTGTCGGGGAGACCCAGTACTTC. It encodes CSMGVGETQYF.

This rearrangement joins TRBV14 to TRBJ1-1; possibly TRBD1 for D (6 bases). The V and J ends lost 1 base and 3 bases respectively, with 18 bases between them. This CDR3 has 17 residues. Germline V lookup: CDR1 SGHDN, CDR2 FVKESK. CDR3 sequence (DNA): TGTGCCAGCAGCCAAGTTCTAACAGGGAATCTGCACACTGAAGCTTTCTTT. It codes for CASSQVLTGNLHTEAFF.

This clone has a single count. The rearrangement joins TRBV1 to TRBJ2-3; whether TRBD2, the table's D call, matches the DNA was not checked. TRBV1 counts as a pseudogene. The CDR3 totals 13 residues. The DNA of the CDR3 is TGCACCAGCAGCCAAGATCCCCCGGATACGCAGTATTTT. As protein: CTSSQDPPDTQYF.

The chain is built from TRBV7-2 and TRBJ1-5; D gene unclear. Trimming removed 5 bases from V and 6 bases from J, with 8 bases in between. This CDR3 is 12 amino acids long. In germline, CDR1 is SGHTA, CDR2 FQGNSA. The CDR3: CASSPPGQPQHF. CDR3 sequence (DNA): TGTGCCAGCAGCCCCCCCGGTCAGCCCCAGCATTTT.

The chain carries TRBV5-5 and TRBJ1-1, with D uncertain. Germline V gives CDR1 SGHKS, CDR2 YYEKEE (reference sequence). This CDR3 spans 15 amino acids. Trimming took 7 bases from V and 6 from J, leaving 22 bases between them. The CDR3 coding sequence is TGTGCCAGCCTACACCCGGCCCGGTATCCCTCTGAAGCTTTCTTT. Protein sequence: CASLHPARYPSEAFF. Full variable domain (rest looked up from reference TRBV5-5 and TRBJ1-1): DAGVTQSPTHLIKTRGQQVTLRCSPISGHKSVSWYQQVLGQGPQFIFQYYEKEERGRGNFPDRFSARQFPNYSSELNVNALLLGDSALYLCASLHPARYPSEAFFGQGTRLTVV.

The gene calls are TRBV29-1 and TRBJ1-2, with D perhaps matching TRBD1 (5 bases). The V and J ends lost 5 bases and 0 bases respectively, with 13 bases between them. The CDR3 is made up of 14 amino acids. CDR1 and CDR2 (germline): SQVTM, ANQGSEA. The CDR3: CSVHNRGTNYGYTF. The CDR3 nucleotides read TGCAGCGTTCATAATAGGGGTACTAACTATGGCTACACCTTC.

This chain joins TRBV5-1 and TRBJ2-7, with TRBD2 matching over 9 bases. This CDR3 contains 15 residues. Looked up from germline, CDR1 is SGHRS and CDR2 is YFSETQ. V gave up 4 bases and J gave up 4 bases; unmatched junction bases: 9. CDR3 residues: CASSGTGLAGYEQYF. CDR3 bases: TGCGCCAGCAGCGGAACGGGACTAGCAGGTTACGAGCAGTACTTC.

The chain employs TRBV27 and TRBJ2-7; TRBD1 matches 8 bases. Germline lookup yields CDR1 MNHEY and CDR2 SMNVEV (reference sequence). The V segment lost 5 bases and the J segment 2 bases; nucleotides outside the gene matches: 8. This CDR3 contains 15 residues. The CDR3 region is CASSPRTGTPYEQYF. Written as DNA, the CDR3 is TGTGCCAGCAGTCCCCGGACAGGGACTCCCTACGAGCAGTACTTC.

The chain uses TRBV10-3 and TRBJ2-2; 7 positions match TRBD2. Unmatched junction bases numbered 18, after V lost 3 bases and J lost 5 bases. Germline lookup yields CDR1 ENHRY and CDR2 SYGVKD. This CDR3 comprises 19 residues. The CDR3 DNA is TGTGCCATCAGTGAACGGGGGAGGGCCCTGGGGTCTGGGACCGGGGAGCTGTTTTTT. It codes for CAISERGRALGSGTGELFF.

The chain links TRBV6-4 to TRBJ2-1; 14 bases fit TRBD2. The V and J ends lost 2 bases and 7 bases, in that order; junction bases with no gene match: 7. This CDR3 spans 17 amino acids. The germline V gene encodes CDR1 MRHNA and CDR2 SNTAGT. The CDR3 nucleotides read TGTGCCAGCAGTGACCCGGGACTAGCGGGGGATCGGAATGAGCAGTTCTTC. Its translation: CASSDPGLAGDRNEQFF.

This chain links TRBV28 with TRBJ2-1; D is ambiguous. Germline lookup yields CDR1 MDHEN and CDR2 SYDVKM. The CDR3 has 16 residues. The V end was cut by 3 bases, the J end by 5 bases, with 17 bases between. The CDR3 bases are TGTGCCAGCAGTTTTCGTTTGTGGGGAACCCACAATGAGCAGTTCTTC. It encodes CASSFRLWGTHNEQFF.

J is TRBJ1-2 and V is TRBV18; D is unresolved. The CDR3 runs to 14 residues. CDR1 KGHSH and CDR2 LQKENI come from the germline V gene. The V gene lost 1 base and the J gene lost 4 bases, with 10 bases spanning the gap. The CDR3 here is CASSPRGKGYGYTF. CDR3 nucleotide sequence: TGTGCCAGCTCACCACGGGGAAAAGGCTATGGCTACACCTTC.